What follows are 17 T cell receptor beta chains derived from one specimen sequenced in a study of regulatory T cells in long-lasting Graves disease listed by TCRdb under 2021. The receptor library was made with multiplex PCR. The data were produced on an Illumina HiSeq 4000. To build TCR beta libraries, CDR3 regions were amplified by Arm-PCR using iRepertoire HTBI primers. The public reads were quality trimmed at Q25 with fastp and then assembled into clones with MiXCR by TCRdb, keeping productive beta chains. CDR3 protein duplicates are merged, each entry listing the most common genes and DNA. This sample gives 350,000 to 450,000 distinct CDR3 sequences in total; around 15% of them show up just once. The ten largest account for 30% of the sample. The time point label, read with the paper, signifies: newly diagnosed GD, antithyroid drugs for less than 3 months. For both TCR sequencing and RNA sequencing, RNA was extracted from PBMCs using TRIzol.

The sample was also linked to a second study, of T cells in Graves' hyperthyroidism and ophthalmopathy.

The source was peripheral blood mononuclear cells (PBMCs), collected at new diagnosis, from a patient treated with antithyroid drugs. The source of these receptors is a man in his forties with Graves disease. Donor details come from another sample of the same person, matched by shared clones.

V usage is TRBV9 and J usage is TRBJ2-7; D uncertain. The length of the CDR3 is 11 residues. V gave up 2 bases and J gave up 3 bases, with 3 bases separating them. In germline, CDR1 is SGDLS, CDR2 YYNGEE. DNA for the CDR3: TGTGCCAGCAGCGTGTTCTACGAGCAGTACTTC. This gives the protein CASSVFYEQYF.

For this clonotype: A clone one base away is much larger, so this may be a read error. The chain carries TRBV27 and TRBJ2-3, with 7 bases identical to TRBD2. The V gene's germline CDR1 is MNHEY and CDR2 SMNVEV (reference sequence). This CDR3 has 16 amino acids. CDR3 region: CAGSFGGGGITDTQYF. Written as DNA, the CDR3 is TGTGCCGGCAGTTTCGGAGGCGGGGGTATCACAGATACGCAGTATTTT.

At least ten counts were recorded for this clonotype. The chain is built from TRBV10-3 and TRBJ1-4; D is uncertain. Trimming stripped 3 bases from V and 4 bases from J, with 6 bases between. From germline, CDR1 is ENHRY and CDR2 SYGVKD. CDR3 size: 13 residues. The CDR3 region has the DNA TGTGCCATCAGTGAATGGGGTAATGAAAAACTGTTTTTT. It specifies CAISEWGNEKLFF.

This clonotype was counted a few times. The chain employs TRBV5-4 and TRBJ2-7; TRBD1 matches at 8 bases. CDR1 is SGHNT and CDR2 is YYREEE in the germline V gene (reference sequence). CDR3 length equals 14 residues. Trimming removed 4 bases from V and 4 bases from J; junction bases left unmatched: 7. The chain's CDR3 is CASSQKDRAYEQYF. The CDR3 coding sequence is TGTGCCAGCAGCCAAAAGGACAGGGCATACGAGCAGTACTTC.

This clonotype has just a few counts. This chain uses TRBV7-8 with TRBJ2-7; no firm D call. The CDR3 has 14 amino acids. The germline V gene has CDR1 SGHVS and CDR2 FQNEAQ. The V end lost 2 bases, the J end lost 7 bases, and 15 bases lay between the germline ends. This CDR3 reads CASSLPGPFLEQYF. The CDR3 nucleotides read TGTGCCAGCAGCTTACCGGGCCCTTTCTTAGAGCAGTACTTC.

This clonotype was seen at least ten times. The genes are TRBV7-2 and TRBJ1-1, with D possibly being TRBD1 (5 bases). Trimming took off 2 bases at V and 0 bases at J, with 10 bases between the two ends. Germline values: CDR1 SGHTA, CDR2 FQGNSA. The CDR3 is 15 amino acids. The chain's CDR3 is CASSLYGALNTEAFF. The CDR3 coding sequence is TGTGCCAGCAGCTTATATGGGGCACTGAACACTGAAGCTTTCTTT.

This clonotype occurred many times. This chain joins TRBV11-1 and TRBJ2-1; D is uncertain. The CDR3 contains 15 residues. The germline V and J ends were trimmed by 5 bases and 5 bases, with 16 bases remaining between them. From germline, CDR1 is SGHAT and CDR2 FQDESV (reference sequence). The CDR3 sequence is CASSPGRMSHNEQFF. The CDR3 DNA follows: TGTGCCAGCAGCCCCGGTAGGATGAGCCACAATGAGCAGTTCTTC.

This clonotype was seen many times. The CDR3 sequence is CASSLAETGHYEQYF. CDR3 DNA sequence: TGTGCCAGCAGCTTAGCGGAGACAGGGCATTACGAGCAGTACTTC. The chain has TRBV7-2 and TRBJ2-7; 7 nucleotides match TRBD1. CDR1 and CDR2 from the germline V gene are SGHTA and FQGNSA. The CDR3 totals 15 residues. With 0 bases clipped from V and 4 bases from J, the junction kept 6 bases outside the gene matches.

The chain is built from TRBV20-1 and TRBJ2-7, with D tentatively TRBD1 (5 bases). The ends were cut back, 6 bases at V and 1 base at J, with 7 bases in the middle. CDR1 is DFQATT and CDR2 is SNEGSKA in the germline V gene (reference sequence). This CDR3 has 11 residues. CDR3 in DNA: TGCAGTGCAAGGGGATCCTACGAGCAGTACTTC. Protein: CSARGSYEQYF.

The chain employs TRBV4-3 and TRBJ2-6; 8 bases are a match to TRBD1. The germline gives CDR1 LGHNA, CDR2 YSLEER. The CDR3 has 18 residues. Unmatched junction bases numbered 5, after V lost 1 base and J lost 0 bases. CDR3 nucleotides: TGCGCCAGCAGCCAAGTGACAGGGGAGAGCTCTGGGGCCAACGTCCTGACTTTC. As protein: CASSQVTGESSGANVLTF.

This clonotype was observed at least ten times. The J gene is TRBJ2-7, the V gene TRBV27, with D maybe TRBD1 (6 bases). With 5 bases removed from V and 4 bases from J, the gap between germline ends came to 24 bases. The CDR3 sequence is 17 residues long. CDR1 is MNHEY, CDR2 SMNVEV, per germline (reference sequence). CDR3 DNA: TGTGCCAGCAGTCCCCTTTCTCGGACAGCATATACATACGAGCAGTACTTC. This sequence encodes CASSPLSRTAYTYEQYF.

This clonotype was found many times. This rearrangement joins TRBV7-2 to TRBJ1-1; D is unclear. CDR1 is SGHTA and CDR2 is FQGNSA in the germline V gene. The V end lost 1 base, the J end lost 10 bases, and 22 bases lay between the germline ends. The CDR3 covers 16 residues. CDR3 nucleotide sequence: TGTGCCAGCAGCTTAGATGTGACATACTCTGGGTTGGGAGCTTTCTTT. It specifies CASSLDVTYSGLGAFF. Together with reference TRBV7-2 and TRBJ1-1, the CDR3 gives the full variable domain: GAGVSQSPSNKVTEKGKDVELRCDPISGHTALYWYRQSLGQGLEFLIYFQGNSAPDKSGLPSDRFSAERTGGSVSTLTIQRTQQEDSAVYLCASSLDVTYSGLGAFFGQGTRLTVV.

Points on this clonotype: The junction and the germline gene differ at one end; a read error may be behind it. The chain joins TRBV11-1 to TRBJ2-5; D not resolved. This CDR3 is 15 amino acids long. The germline gives CDR1 SGHAT, CDR2 FQDESV (reference sequence). The CDR3 loop reads CVSSLPLSERETQYF. The CDR3 DNA reads TGTGTCAGCAGCTTACCACTATCTGAGAGGGAGACCCAGTACTTC.

This clonotype was recorded many times. The chain couples TRBV14 to TRBJ2-1; 8 nucleotides agree with TRBD2. V lost 5 bases and J lost 2; bases outside the gene matches: 8. Looked up from germline, CDR1 is SGHDN and CDR2 is FVKESK. This CDR3 comprises 16 residues. The CDR3 bases are TGTGCCAGCAGCTCCGGCGGGGGGCGAACCTACAATGAGCAGTTCTTC. It is translated as CASSSGGGRTYNEQFF.

Ten or more counts support this clonotype. CDR3 nucleotides: TGTGCCAGCAGTTTCCGGTACTCCCGGGGGACCCAGTACTTC. It translates to CASSFRYSRGTQYF. The chain has TRBV12-3 or TRBV12-4 and TRBJ2-5; tentative D call: TRBD2 (5 bases). V lost 3 bases and J 7 bases, leaving 15 bases between the germline ends. This CDR3 is 14 amino acids long.

This chain joins TRBV20-1 and TRBJ2-1, with 11 bases aligning to TRBD1. The junction had 16 bases not matched to a gene; V was cut back by 0 bases and J by 9 bases. This CDR3 region has 18 residues. CDR1 is DFQATT, CDR2 SNEGSKA, per germline (reference sequence). DNA of the CDR3: TGCAGTGCTAGAGATATTTTACGGGCGGGACAGGGGGTCGGTGAGCAGTTCTTC. The encoded protein is CSARDILRAGQGVGEQFF.

The table lists this clonotype with many counts. This chain links TRBV5-4 with TRBJ2-7; TRBD1 agrees at 9 bases. J lost 0 bases, V lost 0 bases, and 4 bases had no gene match. This CDR3 spans 16 amino acids. Germline-derived CDR1 and CDR2 are SGHNT and YYREEE (reference sequence). CDR3 residues: CASSLGGQGVSYEQYF. CDR3 DNA: TGTGCCAGCAGCTTGGGGGGACAGGGCGTCTCCTACGAGCAGTACTTC.